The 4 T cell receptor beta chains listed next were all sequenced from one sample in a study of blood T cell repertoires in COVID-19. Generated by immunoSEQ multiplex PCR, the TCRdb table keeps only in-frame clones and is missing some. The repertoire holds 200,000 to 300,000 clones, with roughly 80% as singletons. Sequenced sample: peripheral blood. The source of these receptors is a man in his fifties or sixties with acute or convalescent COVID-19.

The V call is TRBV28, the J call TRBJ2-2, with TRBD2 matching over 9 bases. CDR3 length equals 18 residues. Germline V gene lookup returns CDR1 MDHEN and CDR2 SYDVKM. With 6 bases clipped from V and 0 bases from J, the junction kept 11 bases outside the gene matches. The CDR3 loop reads CASRELAGGVSNTGELFF. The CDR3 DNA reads TGTGCCAGCAGGGAACTAGCGGGTGGAGTCTCGAACACCGGGGAGCTGTTTTTT.

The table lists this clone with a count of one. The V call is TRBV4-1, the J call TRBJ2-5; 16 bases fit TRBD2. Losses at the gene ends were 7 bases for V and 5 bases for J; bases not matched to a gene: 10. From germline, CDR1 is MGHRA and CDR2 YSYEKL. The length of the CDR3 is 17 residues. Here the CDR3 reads CASTPSGTSGGAETQYF. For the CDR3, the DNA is TGCGCCAGCACCCCATCCGGGACTAGCGGGGGGGCGGAGACCCAGTACTTC.

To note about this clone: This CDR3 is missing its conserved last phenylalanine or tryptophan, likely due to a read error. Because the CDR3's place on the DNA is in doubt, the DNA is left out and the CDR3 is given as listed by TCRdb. The CDR3 sequence: CSARGGEGFE. V gene TRBV20-1 combines with J gene TRBJ1-1. The CDR3 contains 10 residues when both ends are counted. Germline lookup yields CDR1 DFQATT and CDR2 SNEGSKA (reference sequence).

The CDR3 sequence is CASSLVGSGGANEQFF. As DNA, the CDR3 is TGTGCCAGCAGCTTAGTAGGTAGCGGGGGGGCCAATGAGCAGTTCTTC. The chain links TRBV7-2 to TRBJ2-1; 11 nucleotides line up with TRBD2. This CDR3 contains 16 residues. J gave up 6 bases and V 1 base, and 5 bases lay outside the gene matches. Per germline, CDR1 SGHTA and CDR2 FQGNSA. The full variable domain, completed using reference TRBV7-2 and TRBJ2-1, is GAGVSQSPSNKVTEKGKDVELRCDPISGHTALYWYRQSLGQGLEFLIYFQGNSAPDKSGLPSDRFSAERTGGSVSTLTIQRTQQEDSAVYLCASSLVGSGGANEQFFGPGTRLTVL.